The source of this T cell receptor beta chain is a study of brain T cells in children with intractable seizures. Indicated time point: blood from clinic visit 5 months post-surgery; TSC patient then seizure free. Sequencing was limited to surgery cases with top T cell transcript signatures in brain tissue. At least one anti-epileptic drug was given before surgery. Some clones are missing from TCRdb's copy, which holds only in-frame ones; the method was immunoSEQ multiplex PCR. Of about 340,000 clones in the sample, over 90% were seen once. After removal of 7 bases from V and 11 bases from J, the junction contained 12 bases not matched to a gene. The CDR3 consists of 15 residues. Germline V CDR1 and CDR2: MNHEY, SVGAGI.

Specimen: peripheral blood, collected more than 4 months after surgery. The receptor was isolated from a boy younger than two with tuberous sclerosis and intractable seizures. The chain couples TRBV6-5 to TRBJ2-1, with 12 bases fitting TRBD2. CDR3 sequence (DNA): TGTGCCAGCAAGTCCAGCGGACTAGCGGGACCGAAGCAGTTCTTC. It is translated as CASKSSGLAGPKQFF.